The 25 T cell receptor beta chains given below trace back to one sample, sequenced in a study of T cell responses to AZD1222 COVID-19 vaccine. Method: immunoSEQ multiplex PCR; TCRdb's copy keeps in-frame clones and lacks some. The data hold around 91,000 clones, with 88% observed a single time. The sequenced sample was peripheral blood, obtained on day 0 of AZD1222 vaccination. Receptor source: an adult in good health.

This clone was seen once. The CDR3 coding sequence is TGTGCCAGCAACGGGCTAGCGGGAGGGGCAGATACGCAGTATTTT. It encodes CASNGLAGGADTQYF. This rearrangement joins TRBV28 to TRBJ2-3, with 12 bases aligning to TRBD2. Germline CDR1 reads MDHEN; CDR2 reads SYDVKM. V trimming: 7 bases; J trimming: 4 bases; junction bases outside the gene matches: 6. The CDR3 has 15 residues.

The chain employs TRBV6-6 and TRBJ1-1, with TRBD1 identical over 7 bases. Germline V gene data show CDR1 as MNHNY and CDR2 as SVGAGI (reference sequence). Trimming cost V 6 bases and J 0 bases; bases outside gene matches: 7. This CDR3 has 15 amino acids. CDR3 region: CASSPTGAMNTEAFF. Here the CDR3 DNA reads TGTGCCAGCAGCCCCACAGGGGCGATGAACACTGAAGCTTTCTTT.

The genes are TRBV7-2 and TRBJ1-3; D remains unclear. CDR1 and CDR2 from the germline V gene are SGHTA and FQGNSA. The CDR3 is 16 residues long. V was clipped by 1 base and J by 0 bases, with 10 bases between them. CDR3 bases: TGTGCCAGCAGCTTAGTACGCACAGTCTCTGGAAACACCATATATTTT. Translated, it gives CASSLVRTVSGNTIYF.

CDR3 DNA: TGTGCCAGCAGCAAGGCCCCCGCCTACAATGAGCAGTTCTTC. Its protein product is CASSKAPAYNEQFF. The chain combines TRBV21-1 with TRBJ2-1; whether TRBD1, the table's D call, matches the DNA was not checked. TRBV21-1 constitutes a pseudogene. The CDR3 is made up of 14 amino acids.

V usage is TRBV5-1 and J usage is TRBJ1-6; D is ambiguous. Germline V gene data show CDR1 as SGHRS and CDR2 as YFSETQ. The CDR3 spans 14 residues. Trimming left V 0 bases short and J 6 bases short, with 7 bases between. The CDR3 loop reads CASSLGETNSPLHF. The CDR3 DNA sequence: TGCGCCAGCAGCTTGGGGGAAACTAATTCACCCCTCCACTTT. Complete variable domain (other parts from reference TRBV5-1 and TRBJ1-6): KAGVTQTPRYLIKTRGQQVTLSCSPISGHRSVSWYQQTPGQGLQFLFEYFSETQRNKGNFPGRFSGRQFSNSRSEMNVSTLELGDSALYLCASSLGETNSPLHFGNGTRLTVT.

CDR3 in amino acids: CASSPGGVLENTIYF. In nucleotides, the CDR3 is TGTGCCAGCAGCCCAGGTGGGGTATTAGAAAACACCATATATTTT. This chain uses TRBV9 with TRBJ1-3; D is unresolved. Trimming took 4 bases from V and 6 from J, leaving 17 bases between them. Germline V gene data show CDR1 as SGDLS and CDR2 as YYNGEE. The CDR3 is made up of 15 amino acids.

This clone was seen just once. This sequence joins TRBV7-2 and TRBJ1-2; no clear D gene. The germline gives CDR1 SGHTA, CDR2 FQGNSA. The germline V and J ends were trimmed by 1 base and 7 bases, with 7 bases remaining between them. This CDR3 contains 12 residues. Written as DNA, the CDR3 is TGTGCCAGCAGCTTAGACCAGACTGGCTACACCTTC. This sequence encodes CASSLDQTGYTF.

V gene TRBV19 combines with J gene TRBJ2-5; D gene uncertain. V lost 5 bases, J lost 2 bases, and 9 bases lay in between. Germline CDR1 LNHDA, CDR2 SQIVND (reference sequence). The CDR3 is 13 residues long. CDR3 DNA sequence: TGTGCCAGTAGTGTCAGACCTCAAGAGACCCAGTACTTC. This translates into CASSVRPQETQYF.

Only a few counts were recorded for this clone. The rearrangement links TRBV7-2 to TRBJ2-7, with 7 bases that match TRBD1. The CDR3 has 13 residues. The trim removed 5 bases at V and 0 bases at J, leaving 1 base unmatched. Germline V gene sequence: CDR1 SGHTA, CDR2 FQGNSA. For the CDR3, the DNA is TGTGCCAGCAGCCGGGACAGCTCCTACGAGCAGTACTTC. Protein sequence: CASSRDSSYEQYF.

The gene calls are TRBV7-9 and TRBJ2-3, with 13 bases identical to TRBD2. The V gene's germline CDR1 is SEHNR and CDR2 FQNEAQ (reference sequence). CDR3 length: 15 amino acids. V lost 6 bases, J lost 6 bases, and 6 bases stayed unmatched. The CDR3 DNA is TGTGCCAGCAGTGGACTAGCGGGAGTTTTGGATACGCAGTATTTT. Its translation is CASSGLAGVLDTQYF.

The chain carries TRBV27 and TRBJ1-2; D perhaps matches TRBD1 (6 bases). V was cut by 8 bases and J by 4 bases, with 17 bases left in between. This CDR3 has 14 amino acids. The V gene's germline CDR1 is MNHEY and CDR2 SMNVEV (reference sequence). This CDR3 is CASGRGGGGYGYTF. CDR3 DNA: TGTGCCAGCGGGAGAGGGGGGGGCGGCTATGGCTACACCTTC.

The rearrangement uses TRBV7-2 and TRBJ2-1; 7 bases map to TRBD2. Unmatched junction bases numbered 4, after V lost 2 bases and J lost 6 bases. In germline, CDR1 is SGHTA, CDR2 FQGNSA. This CDR3 is 14 amino acids long. As DNA, the CDR3 is TGTGCCAGCAGCTTATTATCTAGCGGCAATGAGCAGTTCTTC. Protein sequence: CASSLLSSGNEQFF.

The chain is built from TRBV4-1 and TRBJ2-2, with a tentative D call TRBD1 (5 bases). The germline gives CDR1 MGHRA, CDR2 YSYEKL. The CDR3 contains 12 residues. Between the trimmed V and J ends, which lost 8 bases and 12 bases, there was a span of 16 bases. DNA for the CDR3: TGCGCCAGCGAGCAGGGCCCAGGGCAGCTGTTTTTT. This gives the protein CASEQGPGQLFF.

This clone appeared a single time. The chain employs TRBV5-5 and TRBJ1-2; D remains unclear. Germline CDR1 SGHKS, CDR2 YYEKEE (reference sequence). V lost 0 bases and J lost 2, with 8 bases in between. CDR3 length: 14 residues. CDR3 coding DNA: TGTGCCAGCAGCTTGGGTCGGCAGAACTATGGCTACACCTTC. This sequence encodes CASSLGRQNYGYTF. Full variable domain (rest looked up from reference TRBV5-5 and TRBJ1-2): DAGVTQSPTHLIKTRGQQVTLRCSPISGHKSVSWYQQVLGQGPQFIFQYYEKEERGRGNFPDRFSARQFPNYSSELNVNALLLGDSALYLCASSLGRQNYGYTFGSGTRLTVV.

The chain combines TRBV6-2 or TRBV6-3 with TRBJ2-3; D tentatively reads TRBD1 or TRBD2 (5 bases each). The CDR3 is 14 amino acids. Germline V CDR1 and CDR2: MNHEY, SVGEGT. The V gene lost 2 bases and the J gene lost 6 bases, with 12 bases spanning the gap. DNA for the CDR3: TGTGCCAGCAGTTACGGGACCCCCTGGGATACGCAGTATTTT. Translation: CASSYGTPWDTQYF.

This clone was seen only once. The chain employs TRBV27 and TRBJ2-7; D uncertain. The CDR3 spans 16 residues. V was cut by 2 bases and J by 0 bases, with 14 bases left in between. Germline V gene lookup returns CDR1 MNHEY and CDR2 SMNVEV (reference sequence). The CDR3 loop is CASSLSSGLFSYEQYF. In DNA form, the CDR3 reads TGTGCCAGCAGTTTAAGTTCAGGCTTGTTCTCCTACGAGCAGTACTTC.

The DNA for the CDR3 is TGTGCCAGCAGCTTAAGGGGGCCCCTTTTGGACATTCAGTACTTC. It yields the protein CASSLRGPLLDIQYF. This chain connects TRBV13 to TRBJ2-4; the match to TRBD1 covers 7 bases. Germline values: CDR1 PRHDT, CDR2 FYEKMQ (reference sequence). This CDR3 contains 15 residues. With V trimmed by 2 bases and J by 8 bases, 9 bases remained unmatched.

The chain recombines TRBV10-3 with TRBJ2-1; a weak D match, TRBD1 (5 bases). V lost 4 bases to trimming and J lost 12 bases, with 10 bases between them. Looked up from germline, CDR1 is ENHRY and CDR2 is SYGVKD. This CDR3 is 11 amino acids long. The CDR3 nucleotides are TGTGCCATCAGTGGCCGCGACAGGCAGTTCTTC. As protein: CAISGRDRQFF.

This clone was counted only a few times. The genes are TRBV2 and TRBJ1-1, with TRBD1 matching 8 bases. J lost 5 bases, V lost 3 bases, and 5 bases had no gene match. This CDR3 has 14 amino acids. Germline V gene sequence: CDR1 SNHLY, CDR2 FYNNEI. The CDR3 bases are TGTGCCAGCAGTGACTGGACAGGGCGGACTGAAGCTTTCTTT. Translated: CASSDWTGRTEAFF.

The J gene is TRBJ1-1, the V gene TRBV7-9; no clear D gene. V lost 0 bases and J lost 1, with 9 bases in between. The CDR3 runs to 15 residues. CDR1 and CDR2 (germline): SEHNR, FQNEAQ (reference sequence). CDR3 DNA sequence: TGTGCCAGCAGCTTAGCGCGGCAAGGGAACACTGAAGCTTTCTTT. Its protein product is CASSLARQGNTEAFF.

The chain uses TRBV28 and TRBJ2-5, with 7 bases matching TRBD1. The CDR3 is made up of 13 amino acids. V shed 7 bases and J 5 bases; nucleotides not matched to a gene: 7. Germline V gene sequence: CDR1 MDHEN, CDR2 SYDVKM. The DNA of the CDR3 is TGTGCCAGCACCGAGGGGGCCGTTGAGACCCAGTACTTC. Protein: CASTEGAVETQYF. The variable domain in full, completed from reference TRBV28 and TRBJ2-5, reads DVKVTQSSRYLVKRTGEKVFLECVQDMDHENMFWYRQDPGLGLRLIYFSYDVKMKEKGDIPEGYSVSREKKERFSLILESASTNQTSMYLCASTEGAVETQYFGPGTRLLVL.

The chain joins TRBV6-5 to TRBJ1-2; TRBD1 matches at 7 bases. V shed 6 bases, J shed 8 bases, and the junction held 9 bases outside the gene matches. CDR1 and CDR2 from the germline V gene are MNHEY and SVGAGI. The CDR3 covers 13 residues. CDR3: CASRRQGSSGYTF. Written as DNA, the CDR3 is TGTGCCAGCAGAAGACAGGGAAGCTCCGGCTACACCTTC.

The genes are TRBV28 and TRBJ1-5; weak D call: TRBD1 (5 bases). The germline V gene has CDR1 MDHEN and CDR2 SYDVKM. The ends were cut back, 5 bases at V and 5 bases at J, with 16 bases in the middle. This CDR3 comprises 15 residues. The CDR3 here is CASSQRRGYDQPQHF. CDR3 nucleotide sequence: TGTGCCAGCAGTCAGCGACGGGGGTACGATCAGCCCCAGCATTTT.

This clone was seen just once. The genes are TRBV10-3 and TRBJ1-2; a weak D match, TRBD1 (5 bases). Trimming cost V 2 bases and J 8 bases, with 12 bases left between them. Germline CDR1 ENHRY, CDR2 SYGVKD. This CDR3 comprises 13 residues. The CDR3: CAISEPIDSGYTF. CDR3 nucleotide sequence: TGTGCCATCAGTGAGCCGATTGACAGCGGCTACACCTTC.

With regard to this clone: This sample includes further DNA sequences coding for the same CDR3. The chain is built from TRBV6-5 and TRBJ1-4, with D possibly matching TRBD1 (5 bases). V was cut by 4 bases and J by 0 bases, with 9 bases left in between. This CDR3 has 15 residues. Per the germline V gene, CDR1 is MNHEY and CDR2 is SVGAGI. The CDR3 DNA is TGTGCCAGCAGTTTTGACAGCGCAACTAATGAAAAACTGTTTTTT. This translates into CASSFDSATNEKLFF.